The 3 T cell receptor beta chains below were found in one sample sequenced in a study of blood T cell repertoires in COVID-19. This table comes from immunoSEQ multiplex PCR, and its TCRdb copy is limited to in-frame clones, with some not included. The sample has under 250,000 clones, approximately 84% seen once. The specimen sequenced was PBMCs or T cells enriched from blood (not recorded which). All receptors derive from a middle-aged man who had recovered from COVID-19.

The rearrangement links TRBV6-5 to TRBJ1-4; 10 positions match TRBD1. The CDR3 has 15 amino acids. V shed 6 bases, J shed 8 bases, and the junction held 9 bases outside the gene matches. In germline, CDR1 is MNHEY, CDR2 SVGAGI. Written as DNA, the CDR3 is TGTGCCAGCAGCCCCGTCGGGACAGGGGCCGAAAAACTGTTTTTT. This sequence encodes CASSPVGTGAEKLFF.

CDR3 nucleotide sequence: TGCGCCAGCAGCCACCTTATTAGCGGCTTATACAATGAGCAGTTCTTC. Amino acid sequence: CASSHLISGLYNEQFF. The V gene is TRBV4-1, the J gene TRBJ2-1, with D possibly being TRBD2 (6 bases). Germline V gives CDR1 MGHRA, CDR2 YSYEKL. The CDR3 contains 16 residues. With 3 bases removed from V and 4 bases from J, the gap between germline ends came to 16 bases.

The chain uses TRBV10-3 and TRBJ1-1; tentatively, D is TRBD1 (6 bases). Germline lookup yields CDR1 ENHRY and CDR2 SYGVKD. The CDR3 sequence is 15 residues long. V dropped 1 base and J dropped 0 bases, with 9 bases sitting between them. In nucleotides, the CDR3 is TGTGCCATCAGTGAGTGGACAGAATTGAACACTGAAGCTTTCTTT. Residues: CAISEWTELNTEAFF.